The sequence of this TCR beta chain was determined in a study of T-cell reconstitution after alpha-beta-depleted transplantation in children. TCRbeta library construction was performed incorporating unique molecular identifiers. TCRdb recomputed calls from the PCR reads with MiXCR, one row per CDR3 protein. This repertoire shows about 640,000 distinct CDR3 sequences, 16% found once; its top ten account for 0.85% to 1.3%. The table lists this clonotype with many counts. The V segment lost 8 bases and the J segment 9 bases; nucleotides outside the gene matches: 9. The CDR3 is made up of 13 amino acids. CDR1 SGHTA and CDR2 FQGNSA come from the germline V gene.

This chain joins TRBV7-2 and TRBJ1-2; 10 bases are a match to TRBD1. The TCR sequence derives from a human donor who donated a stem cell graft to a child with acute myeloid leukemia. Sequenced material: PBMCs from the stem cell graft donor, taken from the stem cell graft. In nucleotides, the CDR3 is TGTGCCAGCGGAGATCGACAGGGGGCTCGCTACACCTTC. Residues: CASGDRQGARYTF.